The entry that follows covers one T cell receptor beta chain sequence. The data stem from a study of blood T cell repertoires in COVID-19. Turning to the study itself: Researchers got acute and convalescent COVID-19 samples from the United States, Italy and Spain. Sources were T cells, B-cell-depleted T cells, or PBMCs; the material itself was cDNA or gDNA.

The ends were cut back, 1 base at V and 2 bases at J, with 6 bases in the middle. The germline CDR1 and CDR2 sequences are SQVTM and ANQGSEA. The CDR3 contains 13 residues. Only in-frame clones appear in the TCRdb table, and some are missing; sequencing was by immunoSEQ multiplex PCR. The profile shows roughly 24,000 clones, almost 90% of them singletons. Sequencing used peripheral blood. The chain combines TRBV29-1 with TRBJ1-3, with a weak D call TRBD1 (5 bases). This TCR was sampled from a woman aged 60-70 years with active COVID-19. The CDR3 DNA sequence: TGCAGCGTTGAAGCAGGGACTGGAAACACCATATATTTT. As protein: CSVEAGTGNTIYF.